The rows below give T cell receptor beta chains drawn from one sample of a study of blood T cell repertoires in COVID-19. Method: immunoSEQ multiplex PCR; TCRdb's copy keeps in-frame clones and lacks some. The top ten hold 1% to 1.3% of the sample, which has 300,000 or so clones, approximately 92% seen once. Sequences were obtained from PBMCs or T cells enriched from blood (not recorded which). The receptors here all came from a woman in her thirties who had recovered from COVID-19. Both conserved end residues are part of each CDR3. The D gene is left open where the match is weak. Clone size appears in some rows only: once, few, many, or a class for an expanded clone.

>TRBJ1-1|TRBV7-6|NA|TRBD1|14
TGTGCCAGCAGCTATAGACAGGGGGACAGTGAAGCTTTCTTT
CASSYRQGDSEAFF
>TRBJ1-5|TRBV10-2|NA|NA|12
TGCGCCACGGGGAGGGTACCTCAGCCCCAGCATTTT
CATGRVPQPQHF
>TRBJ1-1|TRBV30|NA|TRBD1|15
TGTGCCTGGAGTGTAACAGGGGGGGGGAACACTGAAGCTTTCTTT
CAWSVTGGGNTEAFF
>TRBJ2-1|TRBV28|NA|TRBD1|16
TGTGCCAGCAGTTTCGGGACAGGTGGATCCTACAATGAGCAGTTCTTC
CASSFGTGGSYNEQFF
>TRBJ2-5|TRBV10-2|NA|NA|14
TGCGCCAGCAGGACGAGGCGGGACCAAGAGACCCAGTACTTC
CASRTRRDQETQYF
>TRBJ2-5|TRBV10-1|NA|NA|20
TGCGCCAGCAGTGGATCCCGCGACAGGCGAATTCCCACAATTCAAGAGACCCAGTACTTC
CASSGSRDRRIPTIQETQYF
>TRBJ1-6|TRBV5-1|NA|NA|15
TGCGCCAGCAGCTTACAGGGAGAGGATAATTCACCCCTCCACTTT
CASSLQGEDNSPLHF
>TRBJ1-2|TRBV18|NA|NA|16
TGTGCCAGCTCTCACTACCAGACAGGTCAGAGGGATGGCTACACCTTC
CASSHYQTGQRDGYTF
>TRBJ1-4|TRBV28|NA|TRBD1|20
TGTGCCAGCAGTTCCGACCAATTTCCGGGACAGGGGGCAACTAATGAAAAACTGTTTTTT
CASSSDQFPGQGATNEKLFF
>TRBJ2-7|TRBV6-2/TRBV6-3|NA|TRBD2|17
TGTGCCAGCAGTTACTCGCGACTAGCGGGAGGCCTCTACGAGCAGTACTTC
CASSYSRLAGGLYEQYF
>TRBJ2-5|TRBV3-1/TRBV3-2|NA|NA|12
TGTGCCAGCAGACAGGGAAGGGAGACCCAGTACTTC
CASRQGRETQYF
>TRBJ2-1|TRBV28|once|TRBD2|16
TGTGCCAGCAGTTTAGGACTAGCGGGAGGGGAAAGTGAGCAGTTCTTC
CASSLGLAGGESEQFF
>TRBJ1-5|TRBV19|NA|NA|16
TGTGCCAGTAGTATAGGCCAGGGTTTGAGCAATCAGCCCCAGCATTTT
CASSIGQGLSNQPQHF
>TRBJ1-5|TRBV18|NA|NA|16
TGTGCCAGCTCACCACTAGGCGGCAGAAAGGATCAGCCCCAGCATTTT
CASSPLGGRKDQPQHF
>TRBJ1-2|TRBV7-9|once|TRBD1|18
TGTGCCAGCAGCTTAGTAGGGACAGGGGGCCGCCCGCCCTATGGCTACACCTTC
CASSLVGTGGRPPYGYTF
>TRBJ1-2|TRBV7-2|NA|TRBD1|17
TGTGCCAGCAGCTTAGCCCCGACGGGACAGGTCTCCGATGGCTACACCTTC
CASSLAPTGQVSDGYTF
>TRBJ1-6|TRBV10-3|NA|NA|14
TGTGCCATCAGTGGGACTGACTATAATTCACCCCTCCACTTT
CAISGTDYNSPLHF
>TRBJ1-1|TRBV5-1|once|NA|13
TGCGCCAGCAGCCCGCGGTTGAACACTGAAGCTTTCTTT
CASSPRLNTEAFF
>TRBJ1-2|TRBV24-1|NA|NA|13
TGTGCCACCTCGGTGGGGCCAGACTATGGCTACACCTTC
CATSVGPDYGYTF
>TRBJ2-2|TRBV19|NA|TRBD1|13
TGTGCCATAAGGACAGGAGCCCCCGGGGAGCTGTTTTTT
CAIRTGAPGELFF
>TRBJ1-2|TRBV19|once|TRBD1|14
TGTGCCAGTGAGGGACAGGCCGGCTATAGCGGCTACACCTTC
CASEGQAGYSGYTF
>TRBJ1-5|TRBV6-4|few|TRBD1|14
TGTGCCAGCAGCGCAGGGGGCCGGGTTCAGCCCCAGCATTTT
CASSAGGRVQPQHF
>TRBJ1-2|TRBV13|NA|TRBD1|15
TGTGCCAGCAGCTTAAACGGCGGACAGGTCTATGGCTACACCTTC
CASSLNGGQVYGYTF
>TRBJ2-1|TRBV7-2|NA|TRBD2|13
TGTGCCAGCAGCTTAGGTCTAGCGGGATTTCTGTTCTTC
CASSLGLAGFLFF
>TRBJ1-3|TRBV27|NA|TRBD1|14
TGTGCCAGCAGTTACCGAGACAGGGTGGGCACCATATATTTT
CASSYRDRVGTIYF
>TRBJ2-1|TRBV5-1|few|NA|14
TGCGCCAGCAGCTCGGGACTCACTCGGAATGAGCAGTTCTTC
CASSSGLTRNEQFF
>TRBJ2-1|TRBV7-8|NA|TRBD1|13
TGTGCCAGCAGCTGGGGACAGGAAGATGAGCAGTTCTTC
CASSWGQEDEQFF
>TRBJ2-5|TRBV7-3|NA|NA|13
TGTGCCAGCAGCCAGAGGGTTAGAGAGACCCAGTACTTC
CASSQRVRETQYF
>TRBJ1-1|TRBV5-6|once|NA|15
TGTGCCAGCAGCTTAAGGTACAGTCTGAACACTGAAGCTTTCTTT
CASSLRYSLNTEAFF
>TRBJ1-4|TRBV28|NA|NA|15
TGTGCCAGCAGTCCCGGAGGCGCAACTAATGAAAAACTGTTTTTT
CASSPGGATNEKLFF
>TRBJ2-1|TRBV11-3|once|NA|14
TGTGCCAGCAGCAAGGGAGAGGGCTACAATGAGCAGTTCTTC
CASSKGEGYNEQFF
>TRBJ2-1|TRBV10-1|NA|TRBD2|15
TGCGCCAGCAGTGAGTCGATAGCGGGAAAGAATGAGCAGTTCTTC
CASSESIAGKNEQFF
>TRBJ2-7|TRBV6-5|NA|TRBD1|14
TGTGCCAGCAGGGAGACAGGGAACAGGGACGAGCAGTACTTC
CASRETGNRDEQYF